These T cell receptor beta chains were read from a single sample in a study of CD8 T cells in ankylosing spondylitis. TCRdb reprocessed the 5' RACE reads with MiXCR, giving one entry per CDR3 protein. The table shows approximately 140,000 distinct CDR3 sequences, with 17% occurring only once. Sequenced: blood, either unsorted or a sorted T cell fraction (not recorded which). These TCRs come from a male donor with ankylosing spondylitis. The CDR3 runs from the conserved cysteine through the conserved F or W. D genes are given only for firm matches. The size of a clone is reported for some rows only, either as once, few or many, or as a class for expanded clones.

TGCAGCGTTGGACCGACAGGGGGAAAATACACAGATACGCAGTATTTT	CSVGPTGGKYTDTQYF	TRBV29-1	TRBJ2-3	TRBD1	.
TGTGCCAGCAGCCAAGAAACAGGGACGGCAATCTCTGGGGCCAACGTCCTGACTTTC	CASSQETGTAISGANVLTF	TRBV4-2	TRBJ2-6	.	few
TGCAGCGACCTCGGGAGGGGTGGTGAGCAGTACTTC	CSDLGRGGEQYF	TRBV29-1	TRBJ2-7	TRBD2	many
TGTGCCAGCAGTGACCGGGTAGTTGAGGGTTTAGACCACGAGCAGTACTTC	CASSDRVVEGLDHEQYF	TRBV25-1	TRBJ2-7	.	.
TGTGCCAGCAGCGAACCCGGTGCTAGCGGGAGGAAGTTCTCCTACGAGCAGTACTTC	CASSEPGASGRKFSYEQYF	TRBV28	TRBJ2-7	TRBD2	few
TGCAGTGCTAGAGGGAGCTCCGGGACTAGCAGGTACAATGAGCAGTTCTTC	CSARGSSGTSRYNEQFF	TRBV20-1	TRBJ2-1	TRBD2	.
TGTGCCAGCATTGGGACTAGCGGGATAAATCGCAATGAGCAGTTCTTC	CASIGTSGINRNEQFF	TRBV6-1	TRBJ2-1	TRBD2	few
TGTGCCAGCAGTTTAACGTCTGGGGCCAACGTCCTGACTTTC	CASSLTSGANVLTF	TRBV28	TRBJ2-6	.	.
TGTGCCAGCAGCTTTCTGAGGGTTCCTCAAGAGACCCAGTACTTC	CASSFLRVPQETQYF	TRBV7-8	TRBJ2-5	.	.
TGTGCCACAAGACTAGCGGGAACCTCCTACGAGCAGTACTTC	CATRLAGTSYEQYF	TRBV19	TRBJ2-7	TRBD2	few
TGTGCCAGCAGCTTTGGGATCCAGCCTGAGCAGTTCTTC	CASSFGIQPEQFF	TRBV7-2	TRBJ2-1	.	.
TGTGCCAGCAGCGCCATAGCCCCAGATACGCAGTATTTT	CASSAIAPDTQYF	TRBV11-2	TRBJ2-3	.	.
TGTGCCAGCAGCTTAGCAGCAGTCAATCAGCCCCAGCATTTT	CASSLAAVNQPQHF	TRBV7-9	TRBJ1-5	.	.
TGTGCCAGCAGTTGGGCCCAGGTCCTGTTTTTT	CASSWAQVLFF	TRBV28	TRBJ2-2	.	few
TGTGCCATCAGTGAATTGGGACGGTCTAACTATGGCTACACCTTC	CAISELGRSNYGYTF	TRBV10-3	TRBJ1-2	.	.
TGTGCCAGCGGCCTTGGATCGACCTACGAGCAGTACTTC	CASGLGSTYEQYF	TRBV27	TRBJ2-7	.	.
TGTGCCAGCAGCTTAACAGGGATCACCGGGGAGCTGTTTTTT	CASSLTGITGELFF	TRBV11-2	TRBJ2-2	.	few
TGCAGTGCTAGTCGAGGGGATTACAATGAGCAGTTCTTC	CSASRGDYNEQFF	TRBV20-1	TRBJ2-1	.	.
TGTGCCAGCAGTTATAGGACAGGGCGGACTAATGAAAAACTGTTTTTT	CASSYRTGRTNEKLFF	TRBV12-3/TRBV12-4	TRBJ1-4	TRBD1	few
TGTGCCACCAGCAGAGATCGAGTTAGCTCCTATAATTCACCCCTCCACTTT	CATSRDRVSSYNSPLHF	TRBV15	TRBJ1-6	.	few
TGTGCCATCAGTACCCCGGGACAGGGGACAAGTCCCTACGAGCAGTACTTC	CAISTPGQGTSPYEQYF	TRBV10-3	TRBJ2-7	TRBD1	.
TGTGCCAGCAGCTTAATCGGCACTGAAGCTTTCTTT	CASSLIGTEAFF	TRBV7-2	TRBJ1-1	.	few
TGCAGCGTCTCCGGGACTAGCGGCTACGAGCAGTACTTC	CSVSGTSGYEQYF	TRBV29-1	TRBJ2-7	TRBD2	many
TGTGCCATCAGTGAGTCGTCAGTCAATCAGCCCCAGCATTTT	CAISESSVNQPQHF	TRBV10-3	TRBJ1-5	.	.
TGTGCCAGCAGTGGAGAGCGGGGGAACACCGGGGAGCTGTTTTTT	CASSGERGNTGELFF	TRBV12-3/TRBV12-4	TRBJ2-2	TRBD2	.
TGTGCCAGCACTCCTCTCCTAGCGGGAGGCCCAGATACGCAGTATTTT	CASTPLLAGGPDTQYF	TRBV28	TRBJ2-3	TRBD2	.
TGTGCCAGCAGCGCGCATCTAGCGGGAGGTTCCTACGAGCAGTACTTC	CASSAHLAGGSYEQYF	TRBV7-6	TRBJ2-7	TRBD2	.
TGTGCCACAGGGAAACCCACAGATACGCAGTATTTT	CATGKPTDTQYF	TRBV11-1	TRBJ2-3	.	.
TGTGCCAGCAGCCGCTGGACTAGCGGGAGCGCCTCAAAAGATACGCAGTATTTT	CASSRWTSGSASKDTQYF	TRBV7-8	TRBJ2-3	TRBD2	.
TGTGCCAGCAGTTTGTTGCCAGGGGGCTCGTACGAGCAGTACTTC	CASSLLPGGSYEQYF	TRBV27	TRBJ2-7	TRBD1	.
TGTGCCAGCAGCCAAGGGCCTAGCGGGAGCTACGAGCAGTACTTC	CASSQGPSGSYEQYF	TRBV14	TRBJ2-7	TRBD2	.
TGTGCCAGCAGCGTAGAGGGTCAGGTAGCTAACTATGGCTACACCTTC	CASSVEGQVANYGYTF	TRBV9	TRBJ1-2	.	few
TGTGCCAGCAGCTCCCTTAGTCAGCGAGCCTACGAGCAGTACTTC	CASSSLSQRAYEQYF	TRBV7-9	TRBJ2-7	.	many
TGTGCCAGCAGAAAGGGACCTTACGAGCAGTACTTC	CASRKGPYEQYF	TRBV27	TRBJ2-7	.	few
TGTGCCAGCAGCTTAGTCTCAGGGAACACTGAAGCTTTCTTT	CASSLVSGNTEAFF	TRBV7-9	TRBJ1-1	.	many
TGCGCCAGCAGCCCAAAGCGGGAGAATGAGCAGTTCTTC	CASSPKRENEQFF	TRBV5-1	TRBJ2-1	TRBD2	many
TGTGCCAGCAGCCTCCCGGGACAGGGGGTCGTCGAGCAGTACTTC	CASSLPGQGVVEQYF	TRBV7-9	TRBJ2-7	TRBD1	few
TGTGCCAGCAGTTTAAAGGGGACAGGGGGATCCTACGAGCAGTACTTC	CASSLKGTGGSYEQYF	TRBV27	TRBJ2-7	TRBD1	few
TGTGCCACCAGCGATGACAGCGATCCCTCCTACGAGCAGTACTTC	CATSDDSDPSYEQYF	TRBV15	TRBJ2-7	.	.
TGTGCCAGCAGTTCCGCCGGGACAGGGGGAGATACGCAGTATTTT	CASSSAGTGGDTQYF	TRBV27	TRBJ2-3	TRBD1	.
TGTGCCAGCAGCTTAGAGATACTCGCGAACACCGGGGAGCTGTTTTTT	CASSLEILANTGELFF	TRBV11-2	TRBJ2-2	.	.
TGTGCCAGCAGTCCCCGGGACAGGGGGATGAATGAGCAGTTCTTC	CASSPRDRGMNEQFF	TRBV12-3/TRBV12-4	TRBJ2-1	TRBD1	few
TGTGCCAGCAGCCAGAGGGGCCGGGAACCCTTCTATGAGCAGTTCTTC	CASSQRGREPFYEQFF	TRBV7-9	TRBJ2-1	.	few
TGTGCCAGTAGTATAAGATGGGCCGGACTAGCGACATACAATGAGCAGTTCTTC	CASSIRWAGLATYNEQFF	TRBV19	TRBJ2-1	TRBD2	.
TGTGCCAGCAGTCTACTCACGGGATTCTACGAGCAGTACTTC	CASSLLTGFYEQYF	TRBV27	TRBJ2-7	.	few
TGTGCCAGCAGTTATGCCGGGACTAGCGGCTACAATGAGCAGTTCTTC	CASSYAGTSGYNEQFF	TRBV27	TRBJ2-1	TRBD2	.
TGTGCCAGCAGTTTAAGGCAGTACTACGAGCAGTACTTC	CASSLRQYYEQYF	TRBV27	TRBJ2-7	.	.
TGTGCCAGCAGCTCAACCGGGGCAGGGAGGTACAATGAGCAGTTCTTC	CASSSTGAGRYNEQFF	TRBV7-9	TRBJ2-1	.	few
TGTGCCAGCGGAGGCGGAGTTTCAACTGAGCAGTTCTTC	CASGGGVSTEQFF	TRBV7-9	TRBJ2-1	.	.
TGTGCCAGCAGTGGCCCGGGACAGAATCAGCCCCAGCATTTT	CASSGPGQNQPQHF	TRBV27	TRBJ1-5	TRBD1	.
TGTGCCAGCAGCTCCGTGGAAAGCCTCTCTGGAAACACCATATATTTT	CASSSVESLSGNTIYF	TRBV11-2	TRBJ1-3	.	few
TGTGCCAGCAGTGAGCGCAGGGGGCTCGACTATGGCTACACCTTC	CASSERRGLDYGYTF	TRBV25-1	TRBJ1-2	TRBD1	.
TGTGCCAGCAGTGAAGTGCCCAGGAGCTCCTATAATTCACCCCTCCACTTT	CASSEVPRSSYNSPLHF	TRBV2	TRBJ1-6	.	many
TGTGCCAGCAGCTCGACAGGGGATAATTCCTACGAGCAGTACTTC	CASSSTGDNSYEQYF	TRBV7-3	TRBJ2-7	TRBD1	few
TGTGCCAGCAGCAAACTGGGGTTATCCCCCTACGAGCAGTACTTC	CASSKLGLSPYEQYF	TRBV21-1	TRBJ2-7	.	once
TGTGCCAGCAGCATAGGCGCTAGCGGGAGTTCCAAAAACATTCAGTACTTC	CASSIGASGSSKNIQYF	TRBV7-8	TRBJ2-4	TRBD2	.
TGTGCCAGCTCACCAATGGGGCCGACTAATGAAAAACTGTTTTTT	CASSPMGPTNEKLFF	TRBV18	TRBJ1-4	.	.
TGTGCCAGCAGCCCAAGCGGCGGTACTGGATACGAGCAGTACTTC	CASSPSGGTGYEQYF	TRBV9	TRBJ2-7	.	.